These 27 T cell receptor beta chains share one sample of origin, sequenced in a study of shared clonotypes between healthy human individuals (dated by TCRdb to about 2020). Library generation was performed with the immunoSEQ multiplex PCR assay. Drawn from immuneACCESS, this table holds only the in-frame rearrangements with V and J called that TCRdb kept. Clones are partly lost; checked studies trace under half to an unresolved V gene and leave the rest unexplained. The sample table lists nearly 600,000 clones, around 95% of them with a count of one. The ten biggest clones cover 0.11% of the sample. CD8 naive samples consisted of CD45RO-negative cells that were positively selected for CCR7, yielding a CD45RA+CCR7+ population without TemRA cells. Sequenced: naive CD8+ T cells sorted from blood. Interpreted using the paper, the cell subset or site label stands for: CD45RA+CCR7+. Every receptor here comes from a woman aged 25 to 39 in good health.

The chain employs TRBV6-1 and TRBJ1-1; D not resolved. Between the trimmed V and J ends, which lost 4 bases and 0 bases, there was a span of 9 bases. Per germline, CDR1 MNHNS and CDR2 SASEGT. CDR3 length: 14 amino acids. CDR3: CASSVTKMNTEAFF. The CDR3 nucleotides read TGTGCCAGCAGTGTAACAAAAATGAACACTGAAGCTTTCTTT.

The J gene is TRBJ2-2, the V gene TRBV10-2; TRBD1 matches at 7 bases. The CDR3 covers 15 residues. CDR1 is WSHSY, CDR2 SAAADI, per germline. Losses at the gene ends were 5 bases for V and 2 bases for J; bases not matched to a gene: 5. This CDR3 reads CASSPGTVNTGELFF. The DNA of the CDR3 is TGCGCCAGCAGTCCCGGGACAGTTAACACCGGGGAGCTGTTTTTT.

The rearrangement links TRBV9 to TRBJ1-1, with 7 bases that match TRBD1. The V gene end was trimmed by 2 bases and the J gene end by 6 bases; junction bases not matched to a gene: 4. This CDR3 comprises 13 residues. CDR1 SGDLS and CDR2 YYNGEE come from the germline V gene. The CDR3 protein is CASSVRGTAEAFF. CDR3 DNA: TGTGCCAGCAGCGTCAGGGGGACGGCTGAAGCTTTCTTT.

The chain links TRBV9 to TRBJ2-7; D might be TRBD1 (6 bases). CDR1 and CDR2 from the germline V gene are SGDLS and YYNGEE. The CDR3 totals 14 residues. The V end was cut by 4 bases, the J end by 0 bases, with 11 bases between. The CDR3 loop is CASSRWDNSYEQYF. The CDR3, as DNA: TGTGCCAGCAGCAGATGGGACAACTCCTACGAGCAGTACTTC.

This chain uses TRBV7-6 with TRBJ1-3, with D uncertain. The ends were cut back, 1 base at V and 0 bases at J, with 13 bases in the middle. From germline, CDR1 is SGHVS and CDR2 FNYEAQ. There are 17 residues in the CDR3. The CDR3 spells CASSLGGWSPSGNTIYF. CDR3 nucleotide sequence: TGTGCCAGCAGCTTAGGGGGTTGGAGTCCCTCTGGAAACACCATATATTTT.

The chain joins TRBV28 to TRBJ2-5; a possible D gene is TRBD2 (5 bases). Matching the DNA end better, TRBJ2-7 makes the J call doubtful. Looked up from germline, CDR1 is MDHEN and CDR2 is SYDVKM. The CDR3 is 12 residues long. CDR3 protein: CASSLSRDEQYF. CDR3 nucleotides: TGTGCCAGCAGTTTATCGCGGGACGAGCAGTACTTC.

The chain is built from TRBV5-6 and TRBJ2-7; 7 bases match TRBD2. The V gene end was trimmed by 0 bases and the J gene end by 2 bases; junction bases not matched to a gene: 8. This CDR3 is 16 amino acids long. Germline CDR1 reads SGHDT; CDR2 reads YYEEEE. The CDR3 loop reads CASSLAIGGMTYEQYF. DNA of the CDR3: TGTGCCAGCAGCTTGGCCATCGGGGGGATGACCTACGAGCAGTACTTC.

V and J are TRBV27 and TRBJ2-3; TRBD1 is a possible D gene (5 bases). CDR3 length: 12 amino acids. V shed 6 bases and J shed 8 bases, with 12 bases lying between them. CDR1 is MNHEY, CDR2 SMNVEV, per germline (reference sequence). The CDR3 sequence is CASSPPRGTQYF. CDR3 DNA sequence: TGTGCCAGCAGCCCTCCAAGGGGTACGCAGTATTTT.

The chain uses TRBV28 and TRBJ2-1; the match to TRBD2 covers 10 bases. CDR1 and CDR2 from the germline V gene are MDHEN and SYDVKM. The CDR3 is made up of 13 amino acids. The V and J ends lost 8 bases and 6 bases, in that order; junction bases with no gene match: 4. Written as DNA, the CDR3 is TGTGCCAGCGAAGCGGGAGGGTTCAATGAGCAGTTCTTC. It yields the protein CASEAGGFNEQFF.

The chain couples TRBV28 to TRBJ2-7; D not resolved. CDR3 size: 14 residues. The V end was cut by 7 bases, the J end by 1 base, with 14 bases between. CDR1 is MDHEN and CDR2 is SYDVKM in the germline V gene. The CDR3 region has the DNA TGTGCCAGCAATGATCTGGCCGGGTCCTACGAGCAGTACTTC. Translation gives CASNDLAGSYEQYF.

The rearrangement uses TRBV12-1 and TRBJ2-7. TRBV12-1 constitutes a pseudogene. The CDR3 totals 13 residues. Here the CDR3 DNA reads TGTGCCAGCAGCGACCCTCTGTTCTACGAGCAGTACTTC. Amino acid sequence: CASSDPLFYEQYF.

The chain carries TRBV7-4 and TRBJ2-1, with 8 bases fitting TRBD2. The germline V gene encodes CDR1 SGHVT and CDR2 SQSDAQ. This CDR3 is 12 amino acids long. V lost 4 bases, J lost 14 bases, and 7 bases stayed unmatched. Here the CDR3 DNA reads TGTGCCAGCAGCTCGGGACTAGTGAGTAAGTTCTTC. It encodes CASSSGLVSKFF. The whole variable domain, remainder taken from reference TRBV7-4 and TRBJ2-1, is GAGVSQSPRYKVAKRGRDVALRCDSISGHVTLYWYRQTLGQGSEVLTYSQSDAQRDKSGRPSGRFSAERPERSVSTLKIQRTEQGDSAVYLCASSSGLVSKFFGPGTRLTVL.

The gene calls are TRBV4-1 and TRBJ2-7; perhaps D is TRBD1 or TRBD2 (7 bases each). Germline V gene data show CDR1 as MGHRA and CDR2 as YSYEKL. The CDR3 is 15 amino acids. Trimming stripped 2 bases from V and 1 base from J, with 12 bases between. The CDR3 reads CASSQKRDRSYEQYF. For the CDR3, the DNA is TGCGCCAGCAGCCAAAAGCGGGACAGATCCTACGAGCAGTACTTC.

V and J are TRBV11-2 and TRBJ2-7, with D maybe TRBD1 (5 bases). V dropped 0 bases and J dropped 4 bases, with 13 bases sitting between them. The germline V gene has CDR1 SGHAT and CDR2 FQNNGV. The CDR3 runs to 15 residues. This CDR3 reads CASSLDRGHPYEQYF. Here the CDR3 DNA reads TGTGCCAGCAGCTTAGATCGCGGACACCCGTACGAGCAGTACTTC. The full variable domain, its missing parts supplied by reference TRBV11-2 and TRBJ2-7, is EAGVAQSPRYKIIEKRQSVAFWCNPISGHATLYWYQQILGQGPKLLIQFQNNGVVDDSQLPKDRFSAERLKGVDSTLKIQPAKLEDSAVYLCASSLDRGHPYEQYFGPGTRLTVT.

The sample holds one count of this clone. The CDR3 loop reads CASSSGQGNSPLHF. CDR3 coding DNA: TGCGCCAGCTCGTCGGGACAGGGGAATTCACCCCTCCACTTT. This chain connects TRBV4-1 to TRBJ1-6; 10 bases are a match to TRBD1. The junction had 5 bases not matched to a gene; V was cut back by 8 bases and J by 7 bases. This CDR3 is 14 amino acids long. In germline, CDR1 is MGHRA, CDR2 YSYEKL.

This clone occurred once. In nucleotides, the CDR3 is TGTGCCAGCAGCTCGGAAGCGGGAAGTAGCCACGAGCAGTACTTC. Its translation: CASSSEAGSSHEQYF. The chain uses TRBV7-8 and TRBJ2-7; TRBD2 matches at 7 bases. Germline CDR1 SGHVS, CDR2 FQNEAQ. The CDR3 covers 15 residues. With 4 bases clipped from V and 5 bases from J, the junction kept 11 bases outside the gene matches.

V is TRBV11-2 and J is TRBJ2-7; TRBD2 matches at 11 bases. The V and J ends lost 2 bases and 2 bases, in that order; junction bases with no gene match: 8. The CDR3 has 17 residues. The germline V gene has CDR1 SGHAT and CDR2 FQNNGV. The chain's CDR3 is CASSLFSTSGMPYEQYF. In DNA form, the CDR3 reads TGTGCCAGCAGCTTATTTTCGACTAGCGGGATGCCCTACGAGCAGTACTTC.

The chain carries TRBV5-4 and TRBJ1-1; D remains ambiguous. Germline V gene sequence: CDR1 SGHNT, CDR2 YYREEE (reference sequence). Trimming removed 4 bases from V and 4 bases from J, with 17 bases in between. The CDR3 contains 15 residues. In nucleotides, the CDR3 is TGTGCCAGCAGCCCACCCCCTGGCGTGACCACTGAAGCTTTCTTT. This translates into CASSPPPGVTTEAFF.

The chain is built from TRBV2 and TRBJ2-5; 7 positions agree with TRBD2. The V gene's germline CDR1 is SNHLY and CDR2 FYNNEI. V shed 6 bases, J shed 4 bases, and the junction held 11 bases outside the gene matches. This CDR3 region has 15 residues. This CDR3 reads CASRGPGLHPETQYF. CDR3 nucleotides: TGTGCCAGCAGAGGTCCGGGACTACATCCAGAGACCCAGTACTTC.

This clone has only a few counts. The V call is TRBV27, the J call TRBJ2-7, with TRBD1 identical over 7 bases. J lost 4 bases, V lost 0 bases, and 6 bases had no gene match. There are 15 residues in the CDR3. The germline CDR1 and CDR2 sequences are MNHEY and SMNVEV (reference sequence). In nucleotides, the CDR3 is TGTGCCAGCAGTTTATCTACGACAGGGTCATACGAGCAGTACTTC. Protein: CASSLSTTGSYEQYF.

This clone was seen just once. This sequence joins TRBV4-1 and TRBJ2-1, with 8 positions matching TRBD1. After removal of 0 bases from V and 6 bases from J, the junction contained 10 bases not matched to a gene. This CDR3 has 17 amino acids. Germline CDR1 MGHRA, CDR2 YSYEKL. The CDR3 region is CASSQDLETGVSNEQFF. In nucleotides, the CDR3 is TGCGCCAGCAGCCAAGATCTGGAGACAGGGGTTAGCAATGAGCAGTTCTTC.

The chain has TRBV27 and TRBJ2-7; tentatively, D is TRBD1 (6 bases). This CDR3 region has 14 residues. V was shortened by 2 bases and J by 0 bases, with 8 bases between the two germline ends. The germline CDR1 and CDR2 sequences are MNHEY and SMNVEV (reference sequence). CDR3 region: CASSLRQASYEQYF. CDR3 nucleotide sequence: TGTGCCAGCAGTTTAAGACAGGCCTCCTACGAGCAGTACTTC.

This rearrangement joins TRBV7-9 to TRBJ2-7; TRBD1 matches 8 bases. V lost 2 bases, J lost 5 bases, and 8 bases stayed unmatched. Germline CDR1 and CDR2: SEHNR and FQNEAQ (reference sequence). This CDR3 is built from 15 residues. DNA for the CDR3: TGTGCCAGCAGCTTACCGGACAGGGTTCTACACGAGCAGTACTTC. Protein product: CASSLPDRVLHEQYF. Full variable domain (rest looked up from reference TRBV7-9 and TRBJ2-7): DTGVSQNPRHKITKRGQNVTFRCDPISEHNRLYWYRQTLGQGPEFLTYFQNEAQLEKSRLLSDRFSAERPKGSFSTLEIQRTEQGDSAMYLCASSLPDRVLHEQYFGPGTRLTVT.

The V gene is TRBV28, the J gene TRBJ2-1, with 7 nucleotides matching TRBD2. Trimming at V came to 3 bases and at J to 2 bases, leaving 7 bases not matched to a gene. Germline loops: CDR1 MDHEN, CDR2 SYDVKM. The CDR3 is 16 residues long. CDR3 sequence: CASSFRAGVPYNEQFF. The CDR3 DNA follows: TGTGCCAGCAGTTTTAGGGCGGGAGTCCCCTACAATGAGCAGTTCTTC. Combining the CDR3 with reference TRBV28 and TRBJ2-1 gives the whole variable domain DVKVTQSSRYLVKRTGEKVFLECVQDMDHENMFWYRQDPGLGLRLIYFSYDVKMKEKGDIPEGYSVSREKKERFSLILESASTNQTSMYLCASSFRAGVPYNEQFFGPGTRLTVL.

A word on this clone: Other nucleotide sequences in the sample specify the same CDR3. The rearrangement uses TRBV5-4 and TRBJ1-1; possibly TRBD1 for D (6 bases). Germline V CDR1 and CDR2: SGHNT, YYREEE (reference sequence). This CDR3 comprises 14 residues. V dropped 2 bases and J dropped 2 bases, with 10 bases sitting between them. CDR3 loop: CASSFFGGNTEAFF. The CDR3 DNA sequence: TGTGCCAGCAGCTTTTTCGGGGGCAACACTGAAGCTTTCTTT.

The CDR3 sequence is CASRTTGQGLWGGNTIYF. CDR3 nucleotides: TGTGCCAGCAGAACCACGGGACAGGGCCTATGGGGTGGAAACACCATATATTTT. The V call is TRBV4-2, the J call TRBJ1-3; 9 bases agree with TRBD1. The CDR3 has 18 residues. With 6 bases clipped from V and 3 bases from J, the junction kept 15 bases outside the gene matches. The germline gives CDR1 LGHNA, CDR2 YNFKEQ.

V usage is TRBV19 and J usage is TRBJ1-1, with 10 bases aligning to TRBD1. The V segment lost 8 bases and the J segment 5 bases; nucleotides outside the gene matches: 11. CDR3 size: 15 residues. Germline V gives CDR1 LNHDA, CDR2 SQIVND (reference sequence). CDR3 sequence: CASVGTGELGTEAFF. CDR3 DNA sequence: TGTGCCAGTGTGGGGACAGGGGAATTAGGGACTGAAGCTTTCTTT.